The entry that follows covers one TCR beta chain sequence. Its specific antigen is unknown. Per-base qualities were not stored, and no clone one base away is much larger. Collaborating institutions collected whole blood in K2EDTA tubes following their own protocols. For TCRbeta analysis, collaborators shipped samples as frozen whole blood, isolated PBMCs, or DNA extracted from either of those sample types. V has 4 bases trimmed and J has 5 bases trimmed; junction bases matching no gene number 0. Its CDR3 holds 12 amino acids, cysteine through phenylalanine. The DNA shown is the 36-base CDR3, in frame from base 1. The germline V gene gives CDR1 as SGHDN and CDR2 as FVKESK. This entry comes from a study of blood T cell repertoires in COVID-19 (dated by TCRdb to about 2020). Study-level background: Samples covering the acute and convalescent phases of COVID-19 were provided by collaborators in the United States, Italy and Spain. The material from the prospective study consisted of cDNA or gDNA derived from T cells, B-cell-depleted T cells, or PBMCs. Subjects who had been exposed to COVID-19, were actively infected with it, or had recovered from it provided the deeply sampled blood TCRbeta repertoires that made up the dataset. The repertoires were released in a freely available public database intended as a resource for research on the immune response to SARS-CoV-2. Samples came from the ongoing ImmuneRACE study (first 160 participants) plus 1,254 subjects from 6 global collaborators. A de-identified subject ID, COVID-19 status, age in years and sex were almost always included in the sample metadata. HLA class I and class II types, where available, came from metadata supplied by the sample provider rather than from assay-based typing. Findings and caveats that apply to the study as a whole: How much clinical and demographic metadata was included differed by source and by participant, and the metadata was provided uncurated.

The immunoSEQ Assay, a bias-controlled multiplex PCR, was used to amplify TCRbeta CDR3 regions from genomic DNA. As for the original processing: Nucleated cell counts per sample were estimated from amplification of reference gene primers within the assay. To quantify the absolute abundance of each unique TCRbeta CDR3 rearrangement, sequence reads were collapsed and filtered. For each sample, productive Simpson clonality was calculated as the square root of Simpson's diversity index across productive rearrangements. TCRdb mirrors the immuneACCESS table, restricted to in-frame sequences. Some clones are absent from its copies; in checked studies, under half trace to an unresolved V gene, and the reason for the others is unknown. V, J and clone size reflect that table, while D and trimming were determined from the DNA. Within this sample are around 50,000 clones, with about 84% of them counted one time only. Approximately 4.5% of the sample is held by the ten biggest clonotypes.

The clonotype was recovered from a middle-aged man with active COVID-19. The sequenced material came from peripheral blood. The rearranged chain carries TRBV14 and TRBJ2-5, with 8 middle bases fitting TRBD1. The DNA reads as follows: TGTGCCAGCAGCCGACAGGGGGAGACCCAGTACTTC. It specifies CASSRQGETQYF.